A selection of T cell receptor beta chains follows, all from one sample in a study of cytomegalovirus exposure and HLA in healthy donors. Profiled with immunoSEQ multiplex PCR; TCRdb holds only in-frame clones, not every one. Altogether approximately 99,000 clones are present, roughly 95% being singletons, with the ten largest covering 0.65% to 0.7%. The sample was PBMCs. These receptors were obtained from a woman aged 18-29 years in good health and CMV-seronegative. Each CDR3 is given with its conserved first and last residue. D genes are given only for firm matches. Expanded clones get a size class; other rows say once, few or many, or leave the size out.

V,size,J,D,DNA,CDR3
TRBV7-2,once,TRBJ2-5,TRBD2,TGTGCCAGCAGCTTAGTCTGGGGGGGAGAGACCCAGTACTTC,CASSLVWGGETQYF
TRBV28,-,TRBJ2-7,TRBD2,TGTGCCAGCAGTTCTGCCACTAGCGGGGGTACCTACGAGCAGTACTTC,CASSSATSGGTYEQYF
TRBV5-1,-,TRBJ2-2,-,TGCGCCAGCTTAAGCACGACGAACACCGGGGAGCTGTTTTTT,CASLSTTNTGELFF
TRBV7-6,-,TRBJ2-3,TRBD1,TGTGCCAGCAGCTTAGGGACAGGCCAAAACACAGATACGCAGTATTTT,CASSLGTGQNTDTQYF
TRBV29-1,-,TRBJ2-3,-,-,CSVWAPGSLAYF
TRBV27,-,TRBJ1-1,TRBD1,TGTGCCAGCCGACAGGGGAGTACTGAAGCTTTCTTT,CASRQGSTEAFF
TRBV28,once,TRBJ1-5,TRBD1,TGTGCCATTCGGAGGGGGGCACAGGGGAATCAGCCCCAGCATTTT,CAIRRGAQGNQPQHF
TRBV6-6,-,TRBJ2-7,TRBD1,TGTGCCAGCAGTTACGAGGGGGCCCTCTACGAGCAGTACTTC,CASSYEGALYEQYF
TRBV5-1,-,TRBJ2-1,TRBD2,TGCGCCAGCAGCGTCGGACTAGGCTCCTACAATGAGCAGTTCTTC,CASSVGLGSYNEQFF
TRBV11-2,-,TRBJ1-6,TRBD1,TGTGCCAGCAGCTCTAGACAGGGCGTAGATCCCCTCCACTTT,CASSSRQGVDPLHF
TRBV27,-,TRBJ2-5,TRBD2,TGTGCCAGCAGTTTAGGGCTAGCGGGGGGGCAAGAGACCCAGTACTTC,CASSLGLAGGQETQYF
TRBV13,-,TRBJ2-1,TRBD2,TGTGCCAGCAGCTTTCTTAGCGGGGGGGCGAGCTACAATGAGCAGTTCTTC,CASSFLSGGASYNEQFF
TRBV28,-,TRBJ1-1,-,TGTGCCAGCAGGGAGGCTCCGAGGCTCATCCTGAGGGAAGCTTTCTTT,CASREAPRLILREAFF
TRBV28,once,TRBJ1-5,TRBD1,TGTGCCAGCAGCCGTACAGGGGGCAATCAGCCCCAGCATTTT,CASSRTGGNQPQHF
TRBV30,-,TRBJ1-5,-,TGTGCCTGGCGTCTAGATCAGCCCCAGCATTTT,CAWRLDQPQHF
TRBV6-1,-,TRBJ2-2,TRBD1,TGTGCCAGCAGACCGGACAGGGCGGGGACCGGGGAGCTGTTTTTT,CASRPDRAGTGELFF
TRBV7-9,-,TRBJ2-7,-,TGTGCCAGCAGACCCCCCGGGTCTTCCTACGAGCAGTACTTC,CASRPPGSSYEQYF
TRBV19,-,TRBJ1-1,-,TGTGCCAGTAGTATTGGGAGGACTGAAGCTTTCTTT,CASSIGRTEAFF
TRBV29-1,-,TRBJ2-1,TRBD2,TGCAGCGGGGGGTTAGCGGGGTATGAGCAGTTCTTC,CSGGLAGYEQFF
TRBV7-2,-,TRBJ1-3,-,TGTGCCAGCAGCCCGATGCAGGGCTCTGGAAACACCATATATTTT,CASSPMQGSGNTIYF
TRBV14,-,TRBJ1-3,-,TGTGCCAGCAGCCCCAGGGCGGCGGGAAACACCATATATTTT,CASSPRAAGNTIYF
TRBV6-1,-,TRBJ2-1,TRBD2,TGTGCCAGCAGTGCCCGGACTAGCCCCTACAATGAGCAGTTCTTC,CASSARTSPYNEQFF
TRBV4-1,-,TRBJ2-7,TRBD1,TGCGCCAGCAGCCAAGCGGGACAGGACTCCTACGAGCAGTACTTC,CASSQAGQDSYEQYF
TRBV7-6,-,TRBJ1-3,-,TGTGCCAGCAGCTTAGCGGCAGGGGCCTCTGGAAACACCATATATTTT,CASSLAAGASGNTIYF
TRBV28,-,TRBJ2-3,TRBD2,TGTGCCAGCAGTTGGGCCGGACTGACTAGCGGAAATTCTATTTCTAGCACAGATACGCAGTATTTT,CASSWAGLTSGNSISSTDTQYF
TRBV10-3,-,TRBJ2-3,-,TGTGCCATCAGTCCCCGGGGGAGCACAGATACGCAGTATTTT,CAISPRGSTDTQYF
TRBV23-1,-,TRBJ1-5,-,TGCGCCAGCAGTCAAGACAGGAGCAATCAGCCCCAGCATTTT,CASSQDRSNQPQHF
TRBV4-1,-,TRBJ2-7,-,TGCGCCAGCAGCCAAGACGAGAGGCTCGGGGAGCAGTACTTC,CASSQDERLGEQYF
TRBV2,few,TRBJ2-7,-,TGTGCCAGCAGTGAATCCCAGGCCTACGAGCAGTACTTC,CASSESQAYEQYF
TRBV4-1,-,TRBJ2-7,-,TGCGCCAGCAGCCAAGAACCTGGGGACACCTACGAGCAGTACTTC,CASSQEPGDTYEQYF
TRBV28,once,TRBJ2-5,-,TGTGCCAGCACCCCGCGCGCCCGGTGGGAGACCCAGTACTTC,CASTPRARWETQYF
TRBV7-9,-,TRBJ2-5,TRBD2,TGTGCCAGCAGCATTCTGACTAGCGGGGAAGAGACCCAGTACTTC,CASSILTSGEETQYF
TRBV7-9,-,TRBJ2-1,TRBD1,TGTGCCACCCAGACAGGGGTCTACAATGAGCAGTTCTTC,CATQTGVYNEQFF
TRBV14,-,TRBJ1-2,TRBD1,TGTGCCAGCAGACGGACAGGCTATGGCTACACCTTC,CASRRTGYGYTF
TRBV29-1,once,TRBJ2-3,-,TGCAGCGTTGAAGATCTTCTAGGTCCTACGCAGTATTTT,CSVEDLLGPTQYF
TRBV18,-,TRBJ1-1,TRBD1,TGTGCCAGCTCACCACCAGGGACAGGGTACACTGAAGCTTTCTTT,CASSPPGTGYTEAFF
TRBV7-6,-,TRBJ2-5,TRBD1,TGTGCCAGCAGCAAGACAGGGCCTAAAGAGACCCAGTACTTC,CASSKTGPKETQYF
TRBV7-9,-,TRBJ2-3,-,TGTGCCAGCAGCTTGGTTGCGGGACCAGATACGCAGTATTTT,CASSLVAGPDTQYF
TRBV7-3,once,TRBJ1-2,-,TGTGCCAGCAGCCCTTTTCCTGCCTCGGGGGGCTACACCTTC,CASSPFPASGGYTF
TRBV9,-,TRBJ1-1,TRBD1,TGTGCCAGCAGCGCAACGGACAGGCTAGGCGAAGCTTTCTTT,CASSATDRLGEAFF
TRBV7-2,-,TRBJ2-7,TRBD2,TGTGCCAGCAGCAATAGCGGGGGGGCGTACGAGCAGTACTTC,CASSNSGGAYEQYF
TRBV27,-,TRBJ1-4,-,TGTGCCAGCAGAAACGGGGCAACTAATGAAAAACTGTTTTTT,CASRNGATNEKLFF
TRBV10-3,-,TRBJ2-5,-,TGTGCCATCAGGAGGGTACCTCCGGGGACCCAGTACTTC,CAIRRVPPGTQYF
TRBV28,-,TRBJ2-7,-,TGTGCCAGCAGTCTAGCCTGGACAGTTCCCTACGAGCAGTACTTC,CASSLAWTVPYEQYF
TRBV19,-,TRBJ1-6,-,TGTGCCAGTAGTCCTCTGACCGGGACTTCTTCACCCCTCCACTTT,CASSPLTGTSSPLHF
TRBV5-8,once,TRBJ2-1,TRBD2,TGTGCCAGCAGCTTGGCCTCGGCGGGGGGGGAGTATGAGCAGTTCTTC,CASSLASAGGEYEQFF
TRBV7-2,-,TRBJ2-7,TRBD2,TGTGCCAGCAGCTCAGTAGCGGGGGCCTCCTACGAGCAGTACTTC,CASSSVAGASYEQYF
TRBV4-2,-,TRBJ2-5,TRBD2,TGTGCCAGCAGCCAAGGGGGGGGTGGAGAGACCCAGTACTTC,CASSQGGGGETQYF
TRBV29-1,-,TRBJ2-1,TRBD2,TGCAGCGGGGTTGTAGGTAGCGGGGGGCTTATTTACAATGAGCAGTTCTTC,CSGVVGSGGLIYNEQFF
TRBV29-1,-,TRBJ2-3,-,TGCAGCGTTGGTAAGAGGCAGACCACAGATACGCAGTATTTT,CSVGKRQTTDTQYF
TRBV6-6,-,TRBJ2-7,-,TGTGCCAGCAGCAGAGGCTACGAGCAGTACTTC,CASSRGYEQYF
TRBV28,-,TRBJ1-2,-,TGTGCCAGCAGACGGGGGGGGACCGGAGGGTATGGCTACACCTTC,CASRRGGTGGYGYTF
TRBV6-5,-,TRBJ1-1,TRBD1,TGTGCCAGCAGCCACAGGGGCGGAGTAGACACTGAAGCTTTCTTT,CASSHRGGVDTEAFF
TRBV19,-,TRBJ2-4,-,TGTGCCAGTAACAGGGAAGGTGGTGCCAAAAACATTCAGTACTTC,CASNREGGAKNIQYF
TRBV7-6,once,TRBJ2-7,-,TGTGCCAGCAGCTCAATAGCCGAGGAGCAGTACTTC,CASSSIAEEQYF
TRBV27,once,TRBJ1-2,TRBD1,TGTGCCAGCAGCCCGTTCTGGACAGGGGGCAACTATGGCTACACCTTC,CASSPFWTGGNYGYTF